The clone carrying this TCR beta chain is a singleton in its sample. The germline V gene has CDR1 MGHDK and CDR2 SYGVNS. The CDR3 runs 12 residues. V shed 3 bases and J shed 10 bases, with 11 bases lying between them. Assay used: immunoSEQ multiplex PCR; TCRdb lists only in-frame clones, some missing. The sample lists 110,000 or so clones, 88% occurring once. The data belong to a study of blood T cell repertoires in COVID-19. This clonotype was sampled from a human donor in a cohort sampled during active COVID-19. V is TRBV25-1 and J is TRBJ2-3, with D uncertain. The sample consisted of peripheral blood. The CDR3 DNA reads as TGTGCCAGCAGTGATCGCGGAATTGCGCAGTATTTT. This sequence encodes CASSDRGIAQYF.